This entry is about one T cell receptor beta chain. The sample originates from a study of blood T cells in healthy people across ages. A second about 7 to 11 cycle PCR used barcoded and J-beta primers. TCRdb recomputed calls from the 5' RACE reads with MiXCR, one row per CDR3 protein. The sample holds 1,500,000 or so distinct CDR3 sequences, 59% seen once. Sequencing was performed on blood. This TCR was sampled from a man aged 18 to 29 in good health.

CDR3 sequence reads: CASSLDRRAINEQFF. Written as DNA, the CDR3 is TGTGCCAGCAGCTTAGACCGACGGGCCATCAATGAGCAGTTCTTC. This chain links TRBV7-8 with TRBJ2-1; no clear D. CDR3 length equals 15 residues. V was trimmed by 1 base and J by 6 bases, leaving 13 bases between them. Germline assignment: CDR1 SGHVS and CDR2 FQNEAQ.